These T cell receptor beta chains were read from a single sample in a study of blood T cell repertoires in COVID-19. Clones were sequenced by immunoSEQ multiplex PCR, and TCRdb holds only the in-frame ones, with some missing. The data contain approximately 200,000 clones, roughly 80% of them seen just once; the ten biggest clones take up 1.5% to 2%. The source material was PBMCs or T cells enriched from blood (not recorded which). The receptors were gathered from a man aged 55 to 70 who had recovered from COVID-19. Each CDR3 is given with its conserved first and last residue. The order of the fields is clone size, D gene, V gene, J gene, CDR3 protein, CDR3 DNA. A D gene is named only where the DNA matches it firmly. The size of a clone is reported for some rows only, either as once, few or many, or as a class for expanded clones.

NA,NA,TRBV6-9,TRBJ1-2,CATNWDLGYTF,TGTGCCACCAATTGGGACTTAGGCTACACCTTC
NA,NA,TRBV14,TRBJ2-7,CASSPREKSGYEQYF,TGTGCCAGCAGCCCACGGGAAAAGTCCGGGTACGAGCAGTACTTC
NA,TRBD1,TRBV13,TRBJ1-2,CASSLLTGGNYGYTF,TGTGCCAGCAGCTTACTCACAGGGGGTAACTATGGCTACACCTTC
once,TRBD2,TRBV5-1,TRBJ2-3,CASLNSGGGAGDTQYF,TGCGCCAGCCTAAATTCTGGCGGGGGGGCCGGGGATACGCAGTATTTT
few,NA,TRBV19,TRBJ1-1,CASQDKLNTEAFF,TGTGCCAGTCAGGACAAGCTGAACACTGAAGCTTTCTTT
once,NA,TRBV4-2,TRBJ1-1,CASSQGTSGGNTEAFF,TGTGCCAGCAGCCAAGGGACCAGCGGGGGAAACACTGAAGCTTTCTTT
NA,TRBD1,TRBV6-1,TRBJ1-4,CASSGTGGFGNEKLFF,TGTGCCAGCAGTGGGACAGGGGGCTTCGGTAATGAAAAACTGTTTTTT
NA,NA,TRBV6-4,TRBJ1-5,CASSEQGDQPQHF,TGTGCCAGCAGTGAACAGGGTGATCAGCCCCAGCATTTT
once,TRBD1,TRBV30,TRBJ1-2,CAWTGTAINYGYTF,TGTGCCTGGACCGGGACAGCTATTAACTATGGCTACACCTTC
NA,TRBD1,TRBV6-4,TRBJ2-1,CASSDSGTGRYNEQFF,TGTGCCAGCAGTGACTCAGGGACAGGGAGGTACAATGAGCAGTTCTTC
NA,TRBD1,TRBV5-1,TRBJ1-5,CASSLMMDRRYSNQPQHF,TGCGCCAGCAGCTTGATGATGGACAGGAGATATAGCAATCAGCCCCAGCATTTT
NA,TRBD1,TRBV7-2,TRBJ2-2,CASSLGQGISTGELFF,TGTGCCAGCAGCCTAGGACAGGGAATTTCAACCGGGGAGCTGTTTTTT
NA,TRBD1,TRBV5-1,TRBJ1-3,CASSPGQVSGNTIYF,TGCGCCAGCAGCCCCGGACAGGTCTCTGGAAACACCATATATTTT
NA,NA,TRBV19,TRBJ1-2,CASSIARHGGFYGYTF,TGTGCCAGTAGTATAGCCCGGCACGGGGGATTCTATGGCTACACCTTC
NA,TRBD1,TRBV2,TRBJ1-2,CASSADRGQGHGYTF,TGTGCCAGCAGTGCGGACAGGGGGCAAGGCCATGGCTACACCTTC
NA,NA,TRBV3-1/TRBV3-2,TRBJ1-4,CASSPLLGTANEKLFF,TGTGCCAGCAGCCCGTTACTCGGCACAGCTAATGAAAAACTGTTTTTT
NA,NA,TRBV12-5,TRBJ1-2,CASGSPPQDYGYTF,TGTGCTAGTGGTTCCCCTCCACAGGACTATGGCTACACCTTC
NA,TRBD2,TRBV5-4,TRBJ2-3,CASSNLERGGTDTQYF,TGTGCCAGCAGCAACCTTGAGCGGGGGGGCACAGATACGCAGTATTTT
NA,TRBD2,TRBV2,TRBJ2-1,CASSERAGGLGEQFF,TGTGCCAGCAGTGAGCGAGCGGGGGGGCTCGGTGAGCAGTTCTTC
NA,NA,TRBV9,TRBJ2-1,CASSGEGSSYNEQFF,TGTGCCAGCAGCGGAGAGGGTAGCTCCTACAATGAGCAGTTCTTC
NA,NA,TRBV6-2/TRBV6-3,TRBJ2-1,CASSQGNNEQFF,TGTGCCAGCAGTCAGGGAAACAATGAGCAGTTCTTC
NA,NA,TRBV3-1/TRBV3-2,TRBJ1-1,CASSPRGRFTEAFF,TGTGCCAGCAGCCCAAGAGGGAGGTTCACTGAAGCTTTCTTT